Following are 28 T cell receptor beta chains from one sample sequenced in a study of T cell repertoires in cytomegalovirus infection. No antigen is known for these receptors. A single record per CDR3 protein comes from TCRdb applying MiXCR to the reads. Of a few hundred thousand distinct CDR3 sequences detected, 25% to 30% appear once; the ten largest clones hold 20%. Sequencing used cultured PBMCs, obtained from culture after CMV antigen stimulation. The receptor set was obtained from a human donor in good health (CMV status not recorded). Some clones in this sample may be carry-over from other donors' samples.

This clonotype was counted many times. V usage is TRBV5-1 and J usage is TRBJ2-5, with D perhaps matching TRBD1 or TRBD2 (5 bases each). Germline V gives CDR1 SGHRS, CDR2 YFSETQ. Trimming took 4 bases from V and 5 from J, leaving 18 bases between them. This CDR3 region has 15 residues. CDR3 protein: CASSRPGRTAETQYF. The CDR3 DNA sequence: TGCGCCAGCAGCAGACCGGGGCGCACAGCGGAGACCCAGTACTTC.

This clonotype was recorded a few times. V and J are TRBV20-1 and TRBJ2-1; D uncertain. V was pared by 4 bases and J by 4 bases, with 14 bases between. Germline CDR1 reads DFQATT; CDR2 reads SNEGSKA (reference sequence). This CDR3 has 14 residues. Written as DNA, the CDR3 is TGCAGTGCTAAGGATCCCCTTAGATACAATGAGCAGTTCTTC. It specifies CSAKDPLRYNEQFF.

The rearrangement uses TRBV7-2 and TRBJ2-3; 7 nucleotides line up with TRBD2. V shed 7 bases, J shed 4 bases, and the junction held 14 bases outside the gene matches. Germline lookup yields CDR1 SGHTA and CDR2 FQGNSA. The CDR3 runs to 16 residues. The CDR3 loop reads CASNPQRDGPPDTQYF. The DNA of the CDR3 is TGTGCCAGCAATCCACAGCGGGACGGGCCCCCAGATACGCAGTATTTT.

The chain uses TRBV4-1 and TRBJ1-5; a possible D gene is TRBD1 (6 bases). The CDR3 length is 13 residues. CDR1 is MGHRA and CDR2 is YSYEKL in the germline V gene. Trimming pared 1 base from V and 6 bases from J, leaving 7 bases between. The DNA for the CDR3 is TGCGCCAGCAGCCAAGTAGGGGGTCAGCCCCAGCATTTT. Its translation is CASSQVGGQPQHF.

This rearrangement joins TRBV19 to TRBJ2-7, with 7 nucleotides matching TRBD1. Per the germline V gene, CDR1 is LNHDA and CDR2 is SQIVND (reference sequence). CDR3 length: 13 amino acids. After removal of 5 bases from V and 3 bases from J, the junction contained 4 bases not matched to a gene. The DNA for the CDR3 is TGTGCCAGTAGTTCCCCAGGGGGCTACGAGCAGTACTTC. Translation gives CASSSPGGYEQYF.

This clonotype was seen a handful of times. The CDR3 sequence: CASSLSGGAGSGANVLTF. Here the CDR3 DNA reads TGTGCCAGCAGCTTGTCAGGGGGCGCGGGTTCTGGGGCCAACGTCCTGACTTTC. This chain links TRBV7-2 with TRBJ2-6; 8 bases agree with TRBD1. The CDR3 has 18 amino acids. CDR1 and CDR2 (germline): SGHTA, FQGNSA. The ends lost 3 bases at V and 1 base at J; junction bases unmatched: 8.

This clonotype was seen a few times. This chain uses TRBV30 with TRBJ2-1, with D hard to call. The CDR3 covers 12 residues. Trimming took off 1 base at V and 9 bases at J, with 10 bases between the two ends. From germline, CDR1 is GTSNPN and CDR2 SVGIG (reference sequence). CDR3: CAWSALRSEQFF. The CDR3 nucleotides are TGTGCCTGGAGTGCCCTCCGCAGTGAGCAGTTCTTC.

The rearrangement uses TRBV5-1 and TRBJ2-1, with D uncertain. Trimming took 0 bases from V and 12 from J, leaving 7 bases between them. The CDR3 is 11 amino acids. CDR1 SGHRS and CDR2 YFSETQ come from the germline V gene. For the CDR3, the DNA is TGCGCCAGCAGCTTGGCGTCATTGCAGTTCTTC. As protein: CASSLASLQFF.

The V and J genes are TRBV6-5 and TRBJ1-1, with D tentatively TRBD1 (6 bases). V was clipped by 2 bases and J by 5 bases, with 18 bases between them. CDR1 and CDR2 (germline): MNHEY, SVGAGI. The CDR3 covers 16 residues. The CDR3 nucleotides read TGTGCCAGCAGTTACGGGAGGGGGGCGCGAAGGACTGAAGCTTTCTTT. Amino acids: CASSYGRGARRTEAFF.

V gene TRBV4-2 combines with J gene TRBJ2-7; 9 positions agree with TRBD1. The CDR3 covers 17 residues. V lost 1 base and J lost 0; bases outside the gene matches: 7. The germline V gene has CDR1 LGHNA and CDR2 YNFKEQ. CDR3 sequence: CASSQGLGQGISYEQYF. CDR3 in DNA: TGTGCCAGCAGCCAAGGCTTGGGACAGGGCATCTCCTACGAGCAGTACTTC.

This clonotype has a handful of counts. This chain joins TRBV7-2 and TRBJ2-1; D gene ambiguous. V was trimmed by 8 bases and J by 8 bases, leaving 13 bases between them. The CDR3 totals 12 residues. CDR1 SGHTA and CDR2 FQGNSA come from the germline V gene. CDR3 bases: TGTGCCAGCCAGGAGCCTGCGTATGAGCAGTTCTTC. Translated: CASQEPAYEQFF.

A few counts support this clonotype. This sequence joins TRBV20-1 and TRBJ1-5; 8 positions match TRBD1. Trimming cost V 3 bases and J 4 bases; bases outside gene matches: 11. The CDR3 has 16 amino acids. Germline CDR1 and CDR2: DFQATT and SNEGSKA (reference sequence). The chain's CDR3 is CSASPYDRGGNQPQHF. In nucleotides, the CDR3 is TGCAGTGCTAGTCCCTATGACAGGGGAGGTAATCAGCCCCAGCATTTT.

This clonotype was detected a few times. CDR3 amino acids: CASSEPPQETQYF. In DNA, the CDR3 is TGTGCCAGCAGTGAACCCCCACAAGAGACCCAGTACTTC. The rearrangement links TRBV6-1 to TRBJ2-5; no clear D gene. Germline V gene data show CDR1 as MNHNS and CDR2 as SASEGT. CDR3 size: 13 residues. V lost 2 bases and J lost 2, with 6 bases in between.

The gene calls are TRBV20-1 and TRBJ2-5; perhaps TRBD1 as D (5 bases). Germline V gene lookup returns CDR1 DFQATT and CDR2 SNEGSKA (reference sequence). Between the trimmed V and J ends, which lost 0 bases and 4 bases, there was a span of 15 bases. There are 15 residues in the CDR3. This CDR3 reads CSARDWTRAGETQYF. The CDR3 region has the DNA TGCAGTGCTAGAGATTGGACAAGGGCTGGAGAGACCCAGTACTTC.

In its sample, this clonotype was seen a few times. In nucleotides, the CDR3 is TGCAGTGCTAGAGATTACCAACACCTCTCCTACGAGCAGTACTTC. Translated: CSARDYQHLSYEQYF. The J gene is TRBJ2-7, the V gene TRBV20-1; D not certain. CDR3 length: 15 amino acids. The V end was cut by 0 bases, the J end by 0 bases, with 12 bases between. Germline V gene lookup returns CDR1 DFQATT and CDR2 SNEGSKA (reference sequence).

The V call is TRBV20-1, the J call TRBJ1-5; D ambiguous. Germline assignment: CDR1 DFQATT and CDR2 SNEGSKA (reference sequence). With 5 bases removed from V and 2 bases from J, the gap between germline ends came to 13 bases. The CDR3 runs to 14 residues. DNA for the CDR3: TGCAGTGCTTACCTTAGCGGGGGCAATCAGCCCCAGCATTTT. Translating gives CSAYLSGGNQPQHF.

This chain uses TRBV20-1 with TRBJ2-7, with D perhaps matching TRBD1 or TRBD2 (6 bases each). CDR1 and CDR2 from the germline V gene are DFQATT and SNEGSKA (reference sequence). Trimming took off 5 bases at V and 2 bases at J, with 16 bases between the two ends. The CDR3 loop spans 14 amino acids. CDR3 nucleotides: TGCAGTGCTCTGCGGGACACGGTGACCTACGAGCAGTACTTC. This encodes CSALRDTVTYEQYF.

This chain joins TRBV20-1 and TRBJ2-3, with D tentatively TRBD2 (6 bases). Germline V gives CDR1 DFQATT, CDR2 SNEGSKA (reference sequence). V lost 3 bases to trimming and J lost 1 base, with 17 bases between them. CDR3 length: 16 amino acids. DNA of the CDR3: TGCAGTGCTAGGACCCCCCGGGAGCGGGGCACAGATACGCAGTATTTT. The encoded protein is CSARTPRERGTDTQYF.

This clonotype has just a few counts. This chain connects TRBV7-8 to TRBJ2-7; D remains unclear. V lost 2 bases to trimming and J lost 4 bases, with 6 bases between them. Germline V gene lookup returns CDR1 SGHVS and CDR2 FQNEAQ. The CDR3 is 12 amino acids. The CDR3 sequence: CASSLRNYEQYF. CDR3 sequence (DNA): TGTGCCAGCAGCTTAAGGAATTACGAGCAGTACTTC.

This chain joins TRBV12-3 or TRBV12-4 and TRBJ2-7; 13 positions match TRBD2. The CDR3 is 15 amino acids. The trim removed 5 bases at V and 3 bases at J, leaving 4 bases unmatched. The DNA of the CDR3 is TGTGCCAGCAGTCGGACTAGCGGGGGTTACTACGAGCAGTACTTC. It encodes CASSRTSGGYYEQYF.

The gene calls are TRBV6-6 and TRBJ2-5; 11 bases agree with TRBD1. Losses at the gene ends were 0 bases for V and 4 bases for J; bases not matched to a gene: 1. Germline CDR1 and CDR2: MNHNY and SVGAGI (reference sequence). This CDR3 contains 15 residues. In DNA, the CDR3 is TGTGCCAGCAGTTACTCGGGGACAGGGGGAGAGACCCAGTACTTC. Protein product: CASSYSGTGGETQYF.

A few counts support this clonotype. The genes are TRBV15 and TRBJ1-2, with 7 bases fitting TRBD1. Looked up from germline, CDR1 is LNHNV and CDR2 is YYDKDF (reference sequence). CDR3 length: 14 residues. The V and J ends lost 3 bases and 8 bases, in that order; junction bases with no gene match: 9. CDR3 sequence (DNA): TGTGCCACCAGCAGGGACAGGAGCGTGTGGGGCTACACCTTC. Its translation: CATSRDRSVWGYTF. Filled out from reference TRBV15 and TRBJ1-2, the complete variable domain reads DAMVIQNPRYQVTQFGKPVTLSCSQTLNHNVMYWYQQKSSQAPKLLFHYYDKDFNNEADTPDNFQSRRPNTSFCFLDIRSPGLGDTAMYLCATSRDRSVWGYTFGSGTRLTVV.

The CDR3 spells CASSLSHRLDSPLHF. The CDR3 DNA is TGTGCCAGCAGCTTATCCCACAGGCTTGATTCACCCCTCCACTTT. This sequence joins TRBV11-2 and TRBJ1-6; D might be TRBD1 (5 bases). V dropped 2 bases and J dropped 8 bases, with 13 bases sitting between them. The CDR3 contains 15 residues. Germline-derived CDR1 and CDR2 are SGHAT and FQNNGV. Supplemented by reference TRBV11-2 and TRBJ1-6, the full variable domain reads EAGVAQSPRYKIIEKRQSVAFWCNPISGHATLYWYQQILGQGPKLLIQFQNNGVVDDSQLPKDRFSAERLKGVDSTLKIQPAKLEDSAVYLCASSLSHRLDSPLHFGNGTRLTVT.

This clonotype occurred many times. The rearrangement uses TRBV30 and TRBJ2-5, with a tentative D call TRBD1 (6 bases). The CDR3 is made up of 16 amino acids. V was shortened by 2 bases and J by 0 bases, with 16 bases between the two germline ends. The germline gives CDR1 GTSNPN, CDR2 SVGIG (reference sequence). The CDR3 sequence: CAWSLVDSSDQETQYF. The CDR3 DNA reads as TGTGCCTGGAGTCTCGTGGACAGCTCCGACCAAGAGACCCAGTACTTC.

This clonotype was picked up a small number of times. The chain has TRBV6-6 and TRBJ1-5; perhaps TRBD1 as D (5 bases). Trimming removed 0 bases from V and 5 bases from J, with 17 bases in between. The germline V gene encodes CDR1 MNHNY and CDR2 SVGAGI (reference sequence). This CDR3 has 17 amino acids. CDR3 protein: CASSYSSVGQGYQPQHF. As DNA, the CDR3 is TGTGCCAGCAGTTACTCGTCGGTCGGGCAGGGCTATCAGCCCCAGCATTTT.

In its sample, this clonotype was seen a few times. The chain has TRBV29-1 and TRBJ1-1, with TRBD1 matching 9 bases. Trimming cost V 7 bases and J 3 bases; bases outside gene matches: 6. The CDR3 has 13 residues. CDR1 is SQVTM and CDR2 is ANQGSEA in the germline V gene. The CDR3, as DNA: TGCAGCGAGTCCAGGACAGGGGACACTGAAGCTTTCTTT. Its protein product is CSESRTGDTEAFF.

The chain has TRBV9 and TRBJ1-3; 7 nucleotides line up with TRBD1. J gave up 2 bases and V 0 bases, and 5 bases lay outside the gene matches. The CDR3 loop spans 16 amino acids. Germline CDR1 reads SGDLS; CDR2 reads YYNGEE. The DNA of the CDR3 is TGTGCCAGCAGCGTAGCGAGGGGGCTAGCTGGAAACACCATATATTTT. This encodes CASSVARGLAGNTIYF.

CDR3 amino acids: CASSGRGSYEQYF. As DNA, the CDR3 is TGTGCCAGCAGTGGCCGCGGTTCCTACGAGCAGTACTTC. This chain uses TRBV6-5 with TRBJ2-7, with D hard to call. Trimming removed 5 bases at V and 1 base at J, with 9 bases between. Germline assignment: CDR1 MNHEY and CDR2 SVGAGI. The CDR3 is made up of 13 amino acids.